The clone carrying this T cell receptor (beta chain) was seen only a few times. Its antigen is unidentified. The CDR3 sequence is 16 residues long. Per the germline V gene, CDR1 is MNHEY and CDR2 is SVGEGT. The ends were cut back, 4 bases at V and 2 bases at J, with 14 bases in the middle. The entry originates in a study of T cell responses to AZD1222 COVID-19 vaccine. In the study overall: Pooled in the analysis were second doses at about 4 or about 12 weeks. Study-wide points: Vaccine-associated CD4 TCRs ranged over spike, dominating at 160-218 and 743-854. Donors, mostly white British, included more females; clonal diversity was possibly underestimated.

This table comes from immunoSEQ multiplex PCR, and its TCRdb copy is limited to in-frame clones, with some not included. The sample has tens of thousands of clones, around 90% seen once; the top ten hold approximately 5.5%. The genes are TRBV6-2 or TRBV6-3 and TRBJ2-2, with D perhaps TRBD1 or TRBD2 (5 bases each). This receptor was taken from an adult in good health. The source was peripheral blood, collected on day 0 of AZD1222 vaccination. The DNA of the CDR3 is TGTGCCAGCAGTTTAACCGGGACCATAAACACCGGGGAGCTGTTTTTT. This gives the protein CASSLTGTINTGELFF.